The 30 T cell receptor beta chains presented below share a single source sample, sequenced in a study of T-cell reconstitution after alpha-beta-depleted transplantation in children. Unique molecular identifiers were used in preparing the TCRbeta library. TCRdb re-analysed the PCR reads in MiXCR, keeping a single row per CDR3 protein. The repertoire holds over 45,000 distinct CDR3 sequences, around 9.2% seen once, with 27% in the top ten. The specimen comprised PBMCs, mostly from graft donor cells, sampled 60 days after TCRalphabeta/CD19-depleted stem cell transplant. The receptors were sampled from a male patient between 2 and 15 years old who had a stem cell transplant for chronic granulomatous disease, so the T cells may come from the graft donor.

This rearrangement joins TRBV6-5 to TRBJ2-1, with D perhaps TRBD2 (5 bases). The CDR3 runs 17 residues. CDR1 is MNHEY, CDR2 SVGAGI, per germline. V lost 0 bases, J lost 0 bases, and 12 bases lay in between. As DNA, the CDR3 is TGTGCCAGCAGTTACTCGATAGGTGGGAGCTCCTACAATGAGCAGTTCTTC. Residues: CASSYSIGGSSYNEQFF.

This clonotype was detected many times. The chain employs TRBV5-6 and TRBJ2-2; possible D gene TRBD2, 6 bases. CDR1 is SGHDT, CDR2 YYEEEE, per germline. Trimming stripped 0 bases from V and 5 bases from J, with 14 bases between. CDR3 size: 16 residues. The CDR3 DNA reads TGTGCCAGCAGCTTGGTGGGGGGAAGCAGTACCGGGGAGCTGTTTTTT. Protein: CASSLVGGSSTGELFF.

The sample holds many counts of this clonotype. The CDR3 DNA sequence: TGTGCCAGCAGCTTACGGCCTAGCGGCTACGAGCAGTACTTC. Protein product: CASSLRPSGYEQYF. The rearrangement links TRBV11-2 to TRBJ2-7, with 7 bases aligning to TRBD2. Trimming took 2 bases from V and 3 from J; bases not matched to a gene: 4. Germline V gene lookup returns CDR1 SGHAT and CDR2 FQNNGV. The CDR3 spans 14 residues.

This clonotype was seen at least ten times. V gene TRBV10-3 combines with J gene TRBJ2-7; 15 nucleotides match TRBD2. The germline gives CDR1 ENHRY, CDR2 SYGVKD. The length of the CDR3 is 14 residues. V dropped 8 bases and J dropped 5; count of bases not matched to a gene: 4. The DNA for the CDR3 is TGTGCCATCGGGAGGACTAGCGGGAGGGACGAGCAGTACTTC. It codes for CAIGRTSGRDEQYF.

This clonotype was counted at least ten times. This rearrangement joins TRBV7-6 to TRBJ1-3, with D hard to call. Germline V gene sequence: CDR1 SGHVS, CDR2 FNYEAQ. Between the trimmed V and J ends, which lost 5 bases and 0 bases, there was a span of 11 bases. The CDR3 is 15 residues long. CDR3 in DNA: TGTGCCAGCAGCCCCGGGGTGAGCTCTGGAAACACCATATATTTT. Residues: CASSPGVSSGNTIYF. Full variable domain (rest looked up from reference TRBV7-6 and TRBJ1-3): GAGVSQSPRYKVTKRGQDVALRCDPISGHVSLYWYRQALGQGPEFLTYFNYEAQQDKSGLPNDRFSAERPEGSISTLTIQRTEQRDSAMYRCASSPGVSSGNTIYFGEGSWLTVV.

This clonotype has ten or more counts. The CDR3 region is CAIRKGTSGSGQETQYF. CDR3 DNA: TGTGCCATCCGCAAGGGGACTAGCGGGAGTGGGCAAGAGACCCAGTACTTC. The rearrangement uses TRBV10-3 and TRBJ2-5; 14 bases are shared with TRBD2. The CDR3 length is 17 residues. The germline V gene has CDR1 ENHRY and CDR2 SYGVKD. After removal of 8 bases from V and 2 bases from J, the junction contained 10 bases not matched to a gene.

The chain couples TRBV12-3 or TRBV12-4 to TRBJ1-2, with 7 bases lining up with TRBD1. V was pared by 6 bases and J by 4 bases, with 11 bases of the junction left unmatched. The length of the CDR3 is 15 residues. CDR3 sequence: CASSYRGLHSYGYTF. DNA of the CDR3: TGTGCCAGCAGCTATAGGGGGCTGCACAGCTATGGCTACACCTTC.

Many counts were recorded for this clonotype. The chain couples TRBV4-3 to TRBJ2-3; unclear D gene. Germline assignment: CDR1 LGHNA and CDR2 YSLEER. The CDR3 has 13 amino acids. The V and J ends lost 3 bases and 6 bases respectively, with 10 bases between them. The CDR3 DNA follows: TGCGCCAGCAGCCAGTCGCTGCTGGATACGCAGTATTTT. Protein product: CASSQSLLDTQYF.

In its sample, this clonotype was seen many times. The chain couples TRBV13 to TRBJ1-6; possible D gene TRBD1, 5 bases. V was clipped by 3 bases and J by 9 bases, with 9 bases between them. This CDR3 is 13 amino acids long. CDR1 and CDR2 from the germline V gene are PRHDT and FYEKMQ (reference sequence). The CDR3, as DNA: TGTGCCAGCAGCTTGGGGGAAGGTTCACCCCTCCACTTT. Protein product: CASSLGEGSPLHF.

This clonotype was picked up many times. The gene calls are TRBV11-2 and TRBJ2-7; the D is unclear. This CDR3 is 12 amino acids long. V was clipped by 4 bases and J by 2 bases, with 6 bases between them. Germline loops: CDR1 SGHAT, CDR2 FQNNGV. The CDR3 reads CASSSLPYEQYF. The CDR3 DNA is TGTGCCAGCAGCTCCCTTCCCTACGAGCAGTACTTC.

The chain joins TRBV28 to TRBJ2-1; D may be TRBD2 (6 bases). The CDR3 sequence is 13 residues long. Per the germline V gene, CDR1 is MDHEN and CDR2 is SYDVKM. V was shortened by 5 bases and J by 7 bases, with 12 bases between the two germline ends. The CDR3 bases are TGTGCCAGCAGTCCCCACGGGAGAAATGAGCAGTTCTTC. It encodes CASSPHGRNEQFF. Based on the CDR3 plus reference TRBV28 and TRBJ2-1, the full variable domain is DVKVTQSSRYLVKRTGEKVFLECVQDMDHENMFWYRQDPGLGLRLIYFSYDVKMKEKGDIPEGYSVSREKKERFSLILESASTNQTSMYLCASSPHGRNEQFFGPGTRLTVL.

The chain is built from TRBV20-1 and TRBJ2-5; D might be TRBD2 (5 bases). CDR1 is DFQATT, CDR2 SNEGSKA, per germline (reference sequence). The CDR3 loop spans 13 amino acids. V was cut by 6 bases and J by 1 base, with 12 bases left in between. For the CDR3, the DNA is TGCAGTGCCTACGCGGGCAGCCAAGAGACCCAGTACTTC. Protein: CSAYAGSQETQYF.

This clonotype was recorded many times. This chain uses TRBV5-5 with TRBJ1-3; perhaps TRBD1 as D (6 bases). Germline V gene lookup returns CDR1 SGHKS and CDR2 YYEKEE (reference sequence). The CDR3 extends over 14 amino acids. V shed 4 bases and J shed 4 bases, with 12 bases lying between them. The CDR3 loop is CASSAQGTGNTIYF. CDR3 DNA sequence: TGTGCCAGCAGCGCACAGGGTACGGGAAACACCATATATTTT.

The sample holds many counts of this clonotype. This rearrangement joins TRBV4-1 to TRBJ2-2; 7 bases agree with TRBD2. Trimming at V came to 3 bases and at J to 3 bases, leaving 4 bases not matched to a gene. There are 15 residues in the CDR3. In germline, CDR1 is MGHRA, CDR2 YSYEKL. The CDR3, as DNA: TGCGCCAGCAGCCATCTAGCGGAGTACACCGGGGAGCTGTTTTTT. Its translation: CASSHLAEYTGELFF.

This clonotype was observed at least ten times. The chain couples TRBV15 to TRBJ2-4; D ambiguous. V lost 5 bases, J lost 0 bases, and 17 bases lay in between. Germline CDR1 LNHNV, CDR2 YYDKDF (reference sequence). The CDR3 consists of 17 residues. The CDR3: CATSPRGFLLAKNIQYF. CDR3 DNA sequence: TGTGCCACCAGCCCCCGAGGCTTTCTTTTAGCCAAAAACATTCAGTACTTC.

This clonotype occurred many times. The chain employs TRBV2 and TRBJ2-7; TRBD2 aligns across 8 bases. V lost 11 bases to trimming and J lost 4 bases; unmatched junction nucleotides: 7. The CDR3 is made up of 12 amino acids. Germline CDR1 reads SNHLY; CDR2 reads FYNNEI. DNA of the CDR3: TGTGCCCACGGGGGGGGAAGGTACGAGCAGTACTTC. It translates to CAHGGGRYEQYF.

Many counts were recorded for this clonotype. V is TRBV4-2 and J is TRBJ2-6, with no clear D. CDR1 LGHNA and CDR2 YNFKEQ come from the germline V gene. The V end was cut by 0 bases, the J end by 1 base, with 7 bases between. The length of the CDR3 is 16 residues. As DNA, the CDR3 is TGTGCCAGCAGCCAAGATGGGGAATCTGGGGCCAACGTCCTGACTTTC. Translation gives CASSQDGESGANVLTF.

CDR3 sequence (DNA): TGCAGCATCCGGGACAACTACGAGCAGTACTTC. As protein: CSIRDNYEQYF. The chain couples TRBV29-1 to TRBJ2-7, with D perhaps matching TRBD1 (6 bases). Deletions cut 8 bases from V and 3 bases from J, with 11 bases between. Germline-derived CDR1 and CDR2 are SQVTM and ANQGSEA. CDR3 length: 11 amino acids.

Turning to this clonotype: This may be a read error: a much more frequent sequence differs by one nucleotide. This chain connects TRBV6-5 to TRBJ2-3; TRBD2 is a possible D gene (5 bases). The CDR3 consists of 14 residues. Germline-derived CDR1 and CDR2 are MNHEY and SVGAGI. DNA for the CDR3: TGTGCCAGCAGTTACTCGGGGAGCACAGTTACGCAGTATTTT. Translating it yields CASSYSGSTVTQYF.

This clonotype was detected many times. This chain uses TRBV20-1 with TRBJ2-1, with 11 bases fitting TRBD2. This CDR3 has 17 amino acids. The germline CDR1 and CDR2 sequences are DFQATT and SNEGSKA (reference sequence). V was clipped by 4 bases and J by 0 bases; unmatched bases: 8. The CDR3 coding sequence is TGCAGTGCTAAACGAATAGCGGGAGGGATCTCCTACAATGAGCAGTTCTTC. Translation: CSAKRIAGGISYNEQFF.

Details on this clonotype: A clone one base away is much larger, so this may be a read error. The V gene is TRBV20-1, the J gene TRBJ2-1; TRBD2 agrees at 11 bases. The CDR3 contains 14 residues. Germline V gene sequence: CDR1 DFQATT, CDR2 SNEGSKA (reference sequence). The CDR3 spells CSTSGGRELNKQFF. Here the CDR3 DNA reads TGCAGTACTAGCGGGGGCCGGGAATTAAATAAGCAGTTCTTC.

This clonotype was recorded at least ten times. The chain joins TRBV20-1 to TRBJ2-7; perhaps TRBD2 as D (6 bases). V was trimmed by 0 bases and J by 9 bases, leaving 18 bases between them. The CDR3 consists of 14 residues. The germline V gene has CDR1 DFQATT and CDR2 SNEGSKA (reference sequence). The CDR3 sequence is CSARDHETSSGQYF. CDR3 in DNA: TGCAGTGCTAGAGATCACGAAACTAGCAGTGGGCAGTACTTC.

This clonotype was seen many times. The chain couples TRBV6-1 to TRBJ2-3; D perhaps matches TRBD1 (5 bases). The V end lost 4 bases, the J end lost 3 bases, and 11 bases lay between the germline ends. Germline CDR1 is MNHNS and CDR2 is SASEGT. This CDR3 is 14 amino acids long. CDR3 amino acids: CASSGGSRTDTQYF. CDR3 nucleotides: TGTGCCAGCAGTGGGGGCTCCCGGACAGATACGCAGTATTTT.

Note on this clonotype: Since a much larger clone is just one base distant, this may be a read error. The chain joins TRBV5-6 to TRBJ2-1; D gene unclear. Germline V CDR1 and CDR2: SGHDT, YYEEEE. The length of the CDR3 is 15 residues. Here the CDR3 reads CTSSYKPSSRPEQFF. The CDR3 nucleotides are TGTACCAGCAGTTACAAACCCAGCTCTAGGCCTGAGCAGTTCTTC. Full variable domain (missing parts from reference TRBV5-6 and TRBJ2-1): DAGVTQSPTHLIKTRGQQVTLRCSPKSGHDTVSWYQQALGQGPQFIFQYYEEEERQRGNFPDRFSGHQFPNYSSELNVNALLLGDSALYLCTSSYKPSSRPEQFFGPGTRLTVL.

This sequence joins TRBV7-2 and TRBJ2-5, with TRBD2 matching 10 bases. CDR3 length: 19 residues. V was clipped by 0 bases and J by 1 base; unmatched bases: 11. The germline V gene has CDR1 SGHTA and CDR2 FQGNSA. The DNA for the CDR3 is TGTGCCAGCAGCTTAGCAGGGTCTAGCGGGAGCGCTCCCCAAGAGACCCAGTACTTC. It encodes CASSLAGSSGSAPQETQYF.

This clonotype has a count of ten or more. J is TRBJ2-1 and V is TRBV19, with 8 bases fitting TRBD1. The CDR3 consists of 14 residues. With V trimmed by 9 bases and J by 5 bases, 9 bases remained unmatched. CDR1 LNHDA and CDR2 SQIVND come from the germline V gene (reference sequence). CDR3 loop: CARVGQGVNNEQFF. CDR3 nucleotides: TGTGCCAGAGTTGGACAGGGAGTCAACAATGAGCAGTTCTTC.

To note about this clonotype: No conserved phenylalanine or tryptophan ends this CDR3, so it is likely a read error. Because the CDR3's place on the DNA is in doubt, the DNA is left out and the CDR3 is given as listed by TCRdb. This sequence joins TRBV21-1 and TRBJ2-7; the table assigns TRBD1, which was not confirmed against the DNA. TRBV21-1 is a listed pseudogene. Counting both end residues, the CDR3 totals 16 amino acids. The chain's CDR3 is CASSKEGTASSYEQYI.

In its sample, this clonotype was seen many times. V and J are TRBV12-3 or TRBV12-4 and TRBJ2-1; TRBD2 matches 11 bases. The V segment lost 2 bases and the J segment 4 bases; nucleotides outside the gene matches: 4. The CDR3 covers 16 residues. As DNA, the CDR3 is TGTGCCAGCAGTTTACCCACTAGCGGGGGATACAATGAGCAGTTCTTC. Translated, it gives CASSLPTSGGYNEQFF.

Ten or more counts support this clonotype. CDR3 coding DNA: TGTGCCAGCAACTCGGGGGACACCGGAAATATCGGGGAGCTGTTTTTT. Its translation: CASNSGDTGNIGELFF. The genes are TRBV7-9 and TRBJ2-2; D tentatively fits TRBD1 or TRBD2 (6 bases each). V lost 7 bases and J lost 7, with 22 bases in between. The CDR3 totals 16 residues. From germline, CDR1 is SEHNR and CDR2 FQNEAQ (reference sequence).

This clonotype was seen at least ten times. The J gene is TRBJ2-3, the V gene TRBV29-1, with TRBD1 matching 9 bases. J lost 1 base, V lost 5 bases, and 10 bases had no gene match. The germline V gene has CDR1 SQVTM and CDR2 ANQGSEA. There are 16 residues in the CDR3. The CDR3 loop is CSVRQGVPLGTDTQYF. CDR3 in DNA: TGCAGCGTTAGACAGGGGGTACCCTTGGGCACAGATACGCAGTATTTT.